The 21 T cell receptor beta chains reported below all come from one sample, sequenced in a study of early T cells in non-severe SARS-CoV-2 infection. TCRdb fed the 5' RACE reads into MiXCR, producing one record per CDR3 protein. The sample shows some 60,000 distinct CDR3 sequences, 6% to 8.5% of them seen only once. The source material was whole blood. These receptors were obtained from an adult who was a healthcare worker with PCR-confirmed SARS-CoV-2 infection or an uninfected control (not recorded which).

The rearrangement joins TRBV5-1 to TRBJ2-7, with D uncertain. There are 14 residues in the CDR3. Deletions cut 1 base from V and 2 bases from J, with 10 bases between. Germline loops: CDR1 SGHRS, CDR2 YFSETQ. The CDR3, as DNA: TGCGCCAGCAGCTTGCAGAGCCCGACCTACGAGCAGTACTTC. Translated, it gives CASSLQSPTYEQYF.

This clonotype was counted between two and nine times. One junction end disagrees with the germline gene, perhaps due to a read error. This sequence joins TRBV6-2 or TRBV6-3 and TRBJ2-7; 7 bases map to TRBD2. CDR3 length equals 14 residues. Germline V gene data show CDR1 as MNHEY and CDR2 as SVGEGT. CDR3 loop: CASSYSGLLYEQYF. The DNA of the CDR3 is TGTGCCAGCAGCTACTCGGGACTACTGTACGAGCAGTACTTC.

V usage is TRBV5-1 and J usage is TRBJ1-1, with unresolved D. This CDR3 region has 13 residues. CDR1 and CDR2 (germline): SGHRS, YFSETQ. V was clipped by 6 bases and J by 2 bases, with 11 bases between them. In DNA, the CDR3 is TGCGCCAGCAACAAAACAACAAACACTGAAGCTTTCTTT. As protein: CASNKTTNTEAFF.

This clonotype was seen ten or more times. DNA of the CDR3: TGTGCCAGCAGCCAAGGAAATAGCGGGACAAGTGAGCAGTTCTTC. Encoded protein: CASSQGNSGTSEQFF. V and J are TRBV7-3 and TRBJ2-1, with 8 bases lining up with TRBD2. Germline CDR1 and CDR2: SGHTA and FQGTGA. With V trimmed by 5 bases and J by 9 bases, 12 bases remained unmatched. This CDR3 region has 15 residues.

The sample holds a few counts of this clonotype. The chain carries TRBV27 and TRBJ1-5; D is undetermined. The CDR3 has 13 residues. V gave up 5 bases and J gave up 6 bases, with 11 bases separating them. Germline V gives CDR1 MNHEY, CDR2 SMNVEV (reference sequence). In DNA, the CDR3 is TGTGCCAGCAGTCCACCCGAAGGTCAGCCCCAGCATTTT. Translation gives CASSPPEGQPQHF.

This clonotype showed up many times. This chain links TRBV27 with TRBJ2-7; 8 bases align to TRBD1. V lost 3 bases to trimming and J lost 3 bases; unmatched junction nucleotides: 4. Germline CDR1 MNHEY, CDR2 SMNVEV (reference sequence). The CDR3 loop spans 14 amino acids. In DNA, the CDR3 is TGTGCCAGCAGTTTCGGACAGGGAGGCTACGAGCAGTACTTC. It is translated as CASSFGQGGYEQYF.

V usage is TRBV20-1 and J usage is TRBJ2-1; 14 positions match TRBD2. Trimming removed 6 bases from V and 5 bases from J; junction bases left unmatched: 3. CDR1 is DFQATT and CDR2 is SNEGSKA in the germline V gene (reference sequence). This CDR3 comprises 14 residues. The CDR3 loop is CSAQGLAGDNEQFF. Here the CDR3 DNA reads TGCAGTGCGCAGGGACTAGCGGGAGACAATGAGCAGTTCTTC.

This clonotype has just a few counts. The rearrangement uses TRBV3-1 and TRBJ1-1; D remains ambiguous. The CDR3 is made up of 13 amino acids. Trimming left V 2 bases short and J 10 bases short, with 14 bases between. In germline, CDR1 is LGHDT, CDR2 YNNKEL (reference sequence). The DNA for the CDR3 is TGTGCCAGCAGCCAAACTAATCAAGGTGGAGCTTTCTTT. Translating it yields CASSQTNQGGAFF.

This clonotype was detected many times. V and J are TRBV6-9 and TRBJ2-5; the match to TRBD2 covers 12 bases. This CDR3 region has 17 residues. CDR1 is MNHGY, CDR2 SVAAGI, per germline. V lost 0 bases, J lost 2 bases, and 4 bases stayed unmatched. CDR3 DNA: TGTGCCAGCAGTTATTCGCGGACTAGCGGGGATCAAGAGACCCAGTACTTC. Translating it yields CASSYSRTSGDQETQYF.

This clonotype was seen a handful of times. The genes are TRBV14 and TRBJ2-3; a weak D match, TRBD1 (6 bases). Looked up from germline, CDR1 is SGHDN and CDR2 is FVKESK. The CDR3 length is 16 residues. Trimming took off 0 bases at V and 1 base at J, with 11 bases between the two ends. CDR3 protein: CASSQEGDIRTDTQYF. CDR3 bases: TGTGCCAGCAGCCAAGAGGGGGACATACGCACAGATACGCAGTATTTT.

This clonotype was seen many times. As DNA, the CDR3 is TGTGCCAGCAGCTTAGAGCTGAGCGAGCAGTTCTTC. Translating gives CASSLELSEQFF. This sequence joins TRBV7-6 and TRBJ2-1; D not certain. V was cut by 1 base and J by 10 bases, with 8 bases left in between. CDR1 and CDR2 (germline): SGHVS, FNYEAQ. The CDR3 has 12 amino acids.

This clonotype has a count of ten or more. CDR3 sequence reads: CASKLTGYNEQFF. DNA of the CDR3: TGTGCCAGCAAGTTGACAGGGTACAATGAGCAGTTCTTC. The V call is TRBV6-6, the J call TRBJ2-1; TRBD1 agrees at 7 bases. The CDR3 contains 13 residues. J lost 4 bases, V lost 7 bases, and 4 bases had no gene match. Germline V CDR1 and CDR2: MNHNY, SVGAGI (reference sequence).

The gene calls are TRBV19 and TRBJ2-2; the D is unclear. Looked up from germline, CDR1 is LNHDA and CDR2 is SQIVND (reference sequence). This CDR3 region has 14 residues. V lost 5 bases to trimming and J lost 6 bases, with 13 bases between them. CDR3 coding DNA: TGTGCCAGTAGTCCGAGACCCTACGCCGGGGAGCTGTTTTTT. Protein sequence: CASSPRPYAGELFF.

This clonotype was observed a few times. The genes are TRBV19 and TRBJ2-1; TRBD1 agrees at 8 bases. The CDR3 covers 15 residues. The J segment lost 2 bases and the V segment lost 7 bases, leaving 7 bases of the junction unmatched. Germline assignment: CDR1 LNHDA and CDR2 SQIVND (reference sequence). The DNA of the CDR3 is TGTGCCAGTACCGACGACAGGGGCCCCTACAATGAGCAGTTCTTC. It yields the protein CASTDDRGPYNEQFF.

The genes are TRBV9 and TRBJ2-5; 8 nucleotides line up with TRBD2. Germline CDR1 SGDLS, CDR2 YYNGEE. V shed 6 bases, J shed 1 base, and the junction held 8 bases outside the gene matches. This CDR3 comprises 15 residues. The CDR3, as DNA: TGTGCCAGCAACACCGCGGGGGGATCCCAAGAGACCCAGTACTTC. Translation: CASNTAGGSQETQYF. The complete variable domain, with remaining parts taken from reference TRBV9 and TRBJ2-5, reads DSGVTQTPKHLITATGQRVTLRCSPRSGDLSVYWYQQSLDQGLQFLIQYYNGEERAKGNILERFSAQQFPDLHSELNLSSLELGDSALYFCASNTAGGSQETQYFGPGTRLLVL.

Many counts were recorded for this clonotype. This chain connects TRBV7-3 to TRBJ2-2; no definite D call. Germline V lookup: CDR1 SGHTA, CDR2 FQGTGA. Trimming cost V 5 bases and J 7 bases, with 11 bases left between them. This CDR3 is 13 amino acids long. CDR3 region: CASSPEPDGELFF. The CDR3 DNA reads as TGTGCCAGCAGCCCAGAGCCGGACGGGGAGCTGTTTTTT.

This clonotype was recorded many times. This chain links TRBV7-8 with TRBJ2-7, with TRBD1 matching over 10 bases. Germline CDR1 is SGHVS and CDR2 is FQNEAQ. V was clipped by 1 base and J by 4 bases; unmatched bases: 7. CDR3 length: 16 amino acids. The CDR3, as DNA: TGTGCCAGCAGCTTAGTCGGGACAGGGGAGGGTTACGAGCAGTACTTC. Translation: CASSLVGTGEGYEQYF.

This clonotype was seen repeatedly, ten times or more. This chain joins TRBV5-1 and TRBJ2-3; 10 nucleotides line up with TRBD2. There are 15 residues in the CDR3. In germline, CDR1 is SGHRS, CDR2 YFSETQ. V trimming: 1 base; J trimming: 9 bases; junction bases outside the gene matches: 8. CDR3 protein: CASSLSPTSGETQYF. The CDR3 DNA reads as TGCGCCAGCAGCTTGTCACCCACTAGCGGGGAGACGCAGTATTTT.

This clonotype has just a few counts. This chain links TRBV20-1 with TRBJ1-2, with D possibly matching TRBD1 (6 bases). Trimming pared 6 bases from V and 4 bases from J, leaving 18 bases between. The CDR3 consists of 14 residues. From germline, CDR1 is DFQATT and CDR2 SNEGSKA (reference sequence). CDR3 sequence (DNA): TGCAGTGCCTACGGGGGCCCAAGGGGCTATGGCTACACCTTC. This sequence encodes CSAYGGPRGYGYTF.

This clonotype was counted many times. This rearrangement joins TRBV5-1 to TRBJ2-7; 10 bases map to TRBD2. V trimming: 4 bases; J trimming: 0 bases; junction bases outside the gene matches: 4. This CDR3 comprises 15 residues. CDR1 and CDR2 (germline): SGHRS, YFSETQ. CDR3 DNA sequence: TGCGCCAGCAGCGTACTAGCGGGACCCTCCTACGAGCAGTACTTC. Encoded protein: CASSVLAGPSYEQYF.

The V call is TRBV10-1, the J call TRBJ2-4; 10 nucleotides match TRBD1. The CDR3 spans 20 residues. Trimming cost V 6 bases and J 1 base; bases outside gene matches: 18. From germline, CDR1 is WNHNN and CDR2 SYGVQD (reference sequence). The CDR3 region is CASRKTGGDRGRKAKNIQYF. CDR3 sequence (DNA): TGCGCCAGCAGAAAGACTGGAGGAGACAGGGGGCGAAAGGCCAAAAACATTCAGTACTTC.